The rows below give T cell receptor beta chains drawn from one sample of a study of T cell responses to AZD1222 COVID-19 vaccine. The method was immunoSEQ multiplex PCR; TCRdb's version includes in-frame clones alone and lacks a portion of them. The sample comprises 130,000 or so clones, about nine tenths of which are singletons, and approximately 9.8% rests with the top ten. Specimen: peripheral blood, collected 28 days after the second AZD1222 dose. The receptor source for this set is an adult who received the AZD1222 COVID-19 vaccine. Both conserved end residues are part of each CDR3.

V	J	CDR3
TRBV6-1	TRBJ1-5	CASSEDPRDRGKHF
TRBV15	TRBJ1-5	CATSRSGDGNQPQHF
TRBV5-1	TRBJ2-1	CASKMDGGGEQFF
TRBV9	TRBJ1-2	CASSLEIGTGYGYTF
TRBV5-4	TRBJ2-5	CASSPRVEIETQYF
TRBV5-4	TRBJ1-1	CASSLEGRITEAFF
TRBV11-3	TRBJ2-1	CASSLRTPREGGNEQFF
TRBV29-1	TRBJ1-5	CSVEDGGNQPQHF
TRBV10-1	TRBJ1-1	CASSDEGGGGTEAFF
TRBV5-1	TRBJ1-6	CASSPGQGTHDSPLHF
TRBV25-1	TRBJ2-7	CASSRGYEQYF
TRBV5-4	TRBJ2-1	CASSLVTIYNEQFF
TRBV6-5	TRBJ1-4	CASSYLSGGDEKLFF
TRBV7-2	TRBJ2-3	CASSPPLFGSGAGDTQYF
TRBV3-1/TRBV3-2	TRBJ2-7	CASSPQDRGPPEQYF
TRBV5-4	TRBJ2-7	CASSLARLPEQYF
TRBV30	TRBJ1-6	CAWSRGGGSPLHF
TRBV7-2	TRBJ2-1	CASSLVGGGSSYNEQFF